The next 27 T cell receptor beta chains were all read from a single sample in a study of T cell responses to AZD1222 COVID-19 vaccine. Profiled with immunoSEQ multiplex PCR; TCRdb holds only in-frame clones, not every one. This sample yields 95,000 to 150,000 clones, of which about 90% are seen a single time; 8.4% belongs to the top ten. The starting material was peripheral blood, obtained on day 0 of AZD1222 vaccination. The receptors were gathered from an adult in good health.

DNA of the CDR3: TGTGCCAGCAGCTTAGGAGGGTTCGCCTACGAGCAGTACTTC. Protein sequence: CASSLGGFAYEQYF. J is TRBJ2-7 and V is TRBV7-2, with D perhaps matching TRBD2 (5 bases). Germline V lookup: CDR1 SGHTA, CDR2 FQGNSA. V gave up 1 base and J gave up 2 bases, with 9 bases separating them. The CDR3 has 14 amino acids.

The chain recombines TRBV3-1 (or the pseudogene TRBV3-2) with TRBJ2-2; no definite D call. Trimming removed 4 bases at V and 6 bases at J, with 9 bases between. There are 13 residues in the CDR3. Germline V gene lookup returns CDR1 LGHDT and CDR2 YNNKEL (reference sequence). The CDR3 spells CASSPSRAGELFF. CDR3 bases: TGTGCCAGCAGCCCCAGTCGGGCCGGGGAGCTGTTTTTT.

This sequence joins TRBV5-4 and TRBJ1-1; 10 positions agree with TRBD1. The germline CDR1 and CDR2 sequences are SGHNT and YYREEE (reference sequence). J gave up 4 bases and V 0 bases, and 0 bases lay outside the gene matches. This CDR3 is 14 amino acids long. This chain's CDR3 is CASSLGTGGTEAFF. The CDR3, as DNA: TGTGCCAGCAGCTTGGGGACAGGGGGCACTGAAGCTTTCTTT. The entire variable domain, with the rest obtained from reference TRBV5-4 and TRBJ1-1, is as follows: ETGVTQSPTHLIKTRGQQVTLRCSSQSGHNTVSWYQQALGQGPQFIFQYYREEENGRGNFPPRFSGLQFPNYSSELNVNALELDDSALYLCASSLGTGGTEAFFGQGTRLTVV.

V and J are TRBV11-2 and TRBJ2-7, with a weak D call TRBD1 (5 bases). Per germline, CDR1 SGHAT and CDR2 FQNNGV. This CDR3 region has 14 residues. V lost 3 bases, J lost 0 bases, and 9 bases lay in between. DNA of the CDR3: TGTGCCAGCAGCTTCTACAGGAACTCCTACGAGCAGTACTTC. Its protein product is CASSFYRNSYEQYF.

The chain joins TRBV19 to TRBJ2-1; no clear D. The CDR3 loop spans 12 amino acids. Germline CDR1 is LNHDA and CDR2 is SQIVND (reference sequence). V lost 4 bases to trimming and J lost 4 bases, with 5 bases between them. Written as DNA, the CDR3 is TGTGCCAGTAGTACGGGTTACAATGAGCAGTTCTTC. Translated, it gives CASSTGYNEQFF.

The rearrangement joins TRBV29-1 to TRBJ2-3; D is undetermined. The CDR3 sequence is 15 residues long. Germline CDR1 reads SQVTM; CDR2 reads ANQGSEA. Trimming shortened V by 7 bases and J by 0 bases, and 17 bases separated the two germline ends. The CDR3 protein is CSATLTAISTDTQYF. The CDR3 nucleotides are TGCAGCGCCACCCTAACAGCGATTAGCACAGATACGCAGTATTTT.

The rearrangement joins TRBV29-1 to TRBJ2-1; D possibly corresponds to TRBD1 (7 bases). Germline CDR1 SQVTM, CDR2 ANQGSEA. Trimming took off 7 bases at V and 6 bases at J, with 19 bases between the two ends. This CDR3 is 14 amino acids long. The CDR3 loop reads CSARKGGQTNEQFF. The CDR3 DNA sequence: TGCAGCGCCCGAAAGGGGGGACAGACCAATGAGCAGTTCTTC.

The chain carries TRBV7-3 and TRBJ2-3, with D perhaps matching TRBD1 or TRBD2 (5 bases each). The CDR3 is 14 amino acids. V was pared by 2 bases and J by 1 base, with 7 bases between. Germline CDR1 is SGHTA and CDR2 is FQGTGA. The CDR3 nucleotides read TGTGCCAGCAGCTTACTGGGACGCACAGATACGCAGTATTTT. Residues: CASSLLGRTDTQYF. The full variable domain, in which reference TRBV7-3 and TRBJ2-3 provide the parts outside the CDR3, is GAGVSQTPSNKVTEKGKYVELRCDPISGHTALYWYRQSLGQGPEFLIYFQGTGAADDSGLPNDRFFAVRPEGSVSTLKIQRTERGDSAVYLCASSLLGRTDTQYFGPGTRLTVL.

This chain connects TRBV3-1 (or the pseudogene TRBV3-2) to TRBJ2-7, with TRBD1 matching over 7 bases. The germline V gene encodes CDR1 LGHDT and CDR2 YNNKEL (reference sequence). The V and J ends lost 0 bases and 2 bases, in that order; junction bases with no gene match: 4. The CDR3 length is 15 residues. The CDR3 region is CASSQDYRGPYEQYF. As DNA, the CDR3 is TGTGCCAGCAGCCAAGATTACAGGGGCCCCTACGAGCAGTACTTC.

The chain carries TRBV9 and TRBJ1-6; D is undetermined. V lost 3 bases and J 14 bases, leaving 12 bases between the germline ends. CDR1 is SGDLS, CDR2 YYNGEE, per germline. The CDR3 runs to 12 residues. CDR3 protein: CASSDSGVALHF. Here the CDR3 DNA reads TGTGCCAGCAGCGATAGTGGGGTGGCCCTCCACTTT. Looking up the rest from reference TRBV9 and TRBJ1-6 gives the full variable domain: DSGVTQTPKHLITATGQRVTLRCSPRSGDLSVYWYQQSLDQGLQFLIQYYNGEERAKGNILERFSAQQFPDLHSELNLSSLELGDSALYFCASSDSGVALHFGNGTRLTVT.

V usage is TRBV19 and J usage is TRBJ1-6, with D possibly being TRBD1 (5 bases). CDR1 is LNHDA and CDR2 is SQIVND in the germline V gene (reference sequence). This CDR3 region has 16 residues. V lost 3 bases, J lost 8 bases, and 17 bases lay in between. The CDR3 loop reads CASSITGHEGDSPLHF. CDR3 nucleotides: TGTGCCAGTAGTATCACAGGTCATGAAGGGGATTCACCCCTCCACTTT.

The CDR3 reads CASSLVGWTEAFF. The CDR3 DNA reads as TGTGCCAGCAGCTTAGTGGGCTGGACTGAAGCTTTCTTT. The chain carries TRBV11-1 and TRBJ1-1; D is undetermined. Germline CDR1 SGHAT, CDR2 FQDESV (reference sequence). The ends were cut back, 1 base at V and 5 bases at J, with 8 bases in the middle. This CDR3 has 13 amino acids.

The V call is TRBV18, the J call TRBJ1-2, with no clear D. Germline V gene lookup returns CDR1 KGHSH and CDR2 LQKENI. There are 14 residues in the CDR3. Trimming removed 8 bases at V and 8 bases at J, with 21 bases between. The CDR3 nucleotides read TGTGCCAGCGGAACCGGGCCCCCCATCGTGGGCTACACCTTC. Translating it yields CASGTGPPIVGYTF.

The chain joins TRBV9 to TRBJ2-3; 7 bases fit TRBD1. Trimming cost V 4 bases and J 5 bases; bases outside gene matches: 4. Germline values: CDR1 SGDLS, CDR2 YYNGEE. CDR3 length: 13 residues. CDR3 protein: CASSSRDRDTQYF. The CDR3 bases are TGTGCCAGCAGCAGCCGGGACAGAGATACGCAGTATTTT.

V gene TRBV10-3 combines with J gene TRBJ1-3; D remains ambiguous. V was pared by 8 bases and J by 4 bases, with 18 bases between. This CDR3 comprises 15 residues. Germline V CDR1 and CDR2: ENHRY, SYGVKD. CDR3 in amino acids: CAIRLGQSVGNTIYF. For the CDR3, the DNA is TGTGCCATCCGTCTCGGTCAGAGTGTCGGAAACACCATATATTTT.

The chain couples TRBV30 to TRBJ1-2; possible D gene TRBD1, 5 bases. The CDR3 is made up of 12 amino acids. Deletions cut 0 bases from V and 8 bases from J, with 10 bases between. Germline V gene sequence: CDR1 GTSNPN, CDR2 SVGIG (reference sequence). The CDR3 loop is CAWSVRGGGYTF. The DNA of the CDR3 is TGTGCCTGGAGTGTACGGGGCGGGGGCTACACCTTC.

The rearrangement uses TRBV25-1 and TRBJ2-1, with 9 bases aligning to TRBD1. Germline CDR1 and CDR2: MGHDK and SYGVNS. The length of the CDR3 is 13 residues. The ends lost 7 bases at V and 8 bases at J; junction bases unmatched: 6. The CDR3 is CASKVTGGDEQFF. Written as DNA, the CDR3 is TGTGCCAGCAAGGTAACAGGGGGCGATGAGCAGTTCTTC.

The V gene is TRBV7-8, the J gene TRBJ1-1, with TRBD1 as a possible D gene (5 bases). V dropped 2 bases and J dropped 7 bases, with 11 bases sitting between them. Germline lookup yields CDR1 SGHVS and CDR2 FQNEAQ. The CDR3 loop spans 13 amino acids. This chain's CDR3 is CASSLYGAVEAFF. The CDR3 coding sequence is TGTGCCAGCAGCTTATACGGGGCCGTTGAAGCTTTCTTT.

The V and J genes are TRBV28 and TRBJ1-6, with TRBD1 as a possible D gene (5 bases). Trimming removed 5 bases from V and 0 bases from J, with 8 bases in between. The CDR3 sequence is 15 residues long. Germline V lookup: CDR1 MDHEN, CDR2 SYDVKM. The CDR3 is CASSPGSSYNSPLHF. DNA of the CDR3: TGTGCCAGCAGTCCAGGGAGCTCCTATAATTCACCCCTCCACTTT.

A note on this clone: The junction does not match germline at one end; this may be a read error. The chain recombines TRBV7-7 with TRBJ2-2; 7 bases fit TRBD2. Germline values: CDR1 SSHAT, CDR2 FNYEAQ (reference sequence). The CDR3 totals 15 residues. The DNA for the CDR3 is TGTGCTAGCAGCCCCGGACTAGTCGACACCGGGGAGCTGTTTTTT. It codes for CASSPGLVDTGELFF.

The genes are TRBV2 and TRBJ1-2; no reliable D call. This CDR3 spans 14 amino acids. The V gene lost 4 bases and the J gene lost 8 bases, with 17 bases spanning the gap. Germline lookup yields CDR1 SNHLY and CDR2 FYNNEI. Written as DNA, the CDR3 is TGTGCCAGCAGTGCGGGCGGAACCTTCCTAGGCTACACCTTC. This encodes CASSAGGTFLGYTF.

The chain has TRBV5-1 and TRBJ1-6; D is perhaps TRBD1 (5 bases). This CDR3 is 17 amino acids long. Trimming took off 2 bases at V and 5 bases at J, with 17 bases between the two ends. Germline V gives CDR1 SGHRS, CDR2 YFSETQ. The CDR3 DNA reads TGCGCCAGCAGCTTCCTCTTGACAGCTAATAATAATTCACCCCTCCACTTT. It is translated as CASSFLLTANNNSPLHF.

The CDR3 DNA reads TGTGCCAGCCGGGGGTCCTCTGGAAACACCATATATTTT. It codes for CASRGSSGNTIYF. This sequence joins TRBV2 and TRBJ1-3; D possibly corresponds to TRBD1 (5 bases). Deletions cut 8 bases from V and 0 bases from J, with 8 bases between. The CDR3 is 13 residues long. The germline V gene encodes CDR1 SNHLY and CDR2 FYNNEI.

The chain has TRBV6-1 and TRBJ1-5; D call uncertain. The CDR3 covers 14 residues. The germline V gene has CDR1 MNHNS and CDR2 SASEGT. Trimming shortened V by 1 base and J by 4 bases, and 8 bases separated the two germline ends. CDR3 DNA: TGTGCCAGCAGTGAAGTGGCACCAAATCAGCCCCAGCATTTT. It encodes CASSEVAPNQPQHF.

The chain recombines TRBV5-1 with TRBJ1-2, with D unresolved. Trimming removed 0 bases at V and 10 bases at J, with 7 bases between. The CDR3 extends over 11 amino acids. Germline V CDR1 and CDR2: SGHRS, YFSETQ. CDR3 coding DNA: TGCGCCAGCAGCTTGGCCGGACCCTACACCTTC. Amino acid sequence: CASSLAGPYTF.

The chain combines TRBV18 with TRBJ2-5; no firm D call. Trimming pared 2 bases from V and 5 bases from J, leaving 12 bases between. From germline, CDR1 is KGHSH and CDR2 LQKENI. The CDR3 extends over 14 amino acids. CDR3 region: CASSPNLEEETQYF. The CDR3 bases are TGTGCCAGCTCACCAAATTTAGAGGAGGAGACCCAGTACTTC.

As regards this clone: The sample contains more than one DNA sequence encoding this CDR3. The V gene is TRBV5-1, the J gene TRBJ2-1, with TRBD1 matching over 7 bases. CDR3 length: 14 residues. Germline loops: CDR1 SGHRS, CDR2 YFSETQ. V gave up 1 base and J gave up 4 bases; unmatched junction bases: 2. The CDR3 nucleotides read TGCGCCAGCAGCTTGCGGGACAGTTACAATGAGCAGTTCTTC. This encodes CASSLRDSYNEQFF.